This is a list of T cell receptor beta chains from one sample in a study of CD8+CD57+ T cells in acquired aplastic anemia. TCRdb processed the reads anew with MiXCR; each CDR3 protein has one entry. The sample consists of 170,000 or so distinct CDR3 sequences, 40% to 60% of them appearing once. Sequences were obtained from sorted CD4+, CD8+, or CD8+CD57+ T cells (not recorded which) from PBMCs. Receptors were obtained from a human donor with aplastic anemia. Each CDR3 is given with its conserved first and last residue. D genes are given only for firm matches. Clone size appears in some rows only: once, few, many, or a class for an expanded clone.

v_gene	d_gene	abundance	j_gene	CDR3aa	CDR3nt
TRBV19	NA	NA	TRBJ2-1	CASSLIRDNEQFF	TGTGCCAGTAGCCTTATCAGGGACAATGAGCAGTTCTTC
TRBV19	TRBD1	many	TRBJ2-3	CASSIGTGVPDTQYF	TGTGCCAGTAGTATCGGGACAGGGGTCCCAGATACGCAGTATTTT
TRBV10-3	NA	NA	TRBJ1-5	CATAPRDLSNQPQHF	TGTGCCACCGCCCCCAGGGATTTGTCGAATCAGCCCCAGCATTTT
TRBV6-5	TRBD1	few	TRBJ1-4	CASSYPGGSNEKLFF	TGTGCCAGCAGTTACCCAGGGGGTTCTAATGAAAAACTGTTTTTT
TRBV6-2/TRBV6-3	NA	NA	TRBJ2-7	CASSPRIGWEQYF	TGTGCCAGCAGTCCCCGGATTGGGTGGGAGCAGTACTTC
TRBV12-3/TRBV12-4	NA	few	TRBJ2-3	CASTDGGRNSGTDTQYF	TGTGCCAGCACCGATGGGGGGCGGAATTCGGGTACAGATACGCAGTATTTT
TRBV19	TRBD2	many	TRBJ2-7	CASSMWLAGAYEQYF	TGTGCCAGTAGTATGTGGCTAGCGGGAGCCTACGAGCAGTACTTC
TRBV27	NA	many	TRBJ2-7	CASSAQVSSYEQYF	TGTGCCAGCAGTGCCCAGGTGAGCTCCTACGAGCAGTACTTC
TRBV7-3	TRBD2	NA	TRBJ2-3	CASSLNSGGTDTQYF	TGTGCCAGCAGCTTAAATAGCGGGGGAACAGATACGCAGTATTTT
TRBV6-4	NA	many	TRBJ1-2	CASSDSNRWGDGYTF	TGTGCCAGCAGTGACTCGAACCGTTGGGGCGATGGCTACACCTTC